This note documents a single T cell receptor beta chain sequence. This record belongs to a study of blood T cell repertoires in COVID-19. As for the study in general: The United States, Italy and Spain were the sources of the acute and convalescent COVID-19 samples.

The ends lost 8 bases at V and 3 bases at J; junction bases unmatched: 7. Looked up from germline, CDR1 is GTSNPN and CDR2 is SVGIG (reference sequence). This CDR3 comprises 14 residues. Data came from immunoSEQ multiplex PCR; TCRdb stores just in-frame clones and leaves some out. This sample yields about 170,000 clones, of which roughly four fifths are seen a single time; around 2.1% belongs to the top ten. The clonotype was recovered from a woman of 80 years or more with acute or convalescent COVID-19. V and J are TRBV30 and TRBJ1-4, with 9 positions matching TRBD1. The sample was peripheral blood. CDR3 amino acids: CAGTDRGANEKLFF. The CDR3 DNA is TGTGCCGGCACCGACAGGGGGGCTAATGAAAAACTGTTTTTT.